This TCR beta chain stems from a study of blood T cells in healthy people across ages. Study-level findings and limits: Long-lived donors exceeded aged donors in naive CD4+ cells and diversity. The fall in TCR beta diversity per million T cells was roughly linear with age.

The CDR3 length is 14 residues. Germline values: CDR1 SGHRS, CDR2 YFSETQ. With 3 bases removed from V and 4 bases from J, the gap between germline ends came to 13 bases. This clonotype was seen more than once but under ten times. The antigen is not known. A second PCR, run for roughly 7 to 12 cycles, used a sample-barcoded 5' primer plus a J-beta primer mix. TCRdb reanalysed the 5' RACE reads using MiXCR and keeps one entry per CDR3 protein. This table has around 1,000,000 distinct CDR3 sequences, approximately 25% appearing once. These data were also filed under a second study, of T cells of mothers and their children.

The chain combines TRBV5-1 with TRBJ1-2; maybe TRBD1 (5 bases). This TCR was recovered from a girl aged 2-10 years in good health. Sequencing was performed on blood. In DNA, the CDR3 is TGCGCCAGCAGCTCGGGACTCGAGGGCTATGGCTACACCTTC. Translated, it gives CASSSGLEGYGYTF.